This T cell receptor (beta chain) was recorded in a study of T cells in narcolepsy (dated by TCRdb to about 2018). About the full investigation: Patients with narcolepsy type 1 or type 2 (NT1, NT2) were enrolled in the study together with healthy control donors. To look for autoreactive T cells in narcolepsy patients that target self-antigens of hypocretin neurons (hypocretin, TRIB2), the study used TCR Vbeta sequencing to follow clonotypes in blood and CSF. Findings and caveats that apply to the study as a whole: In plots comparing CSF and blood CD4+ T cell clonotypes from the same patient, HCRT-specific and TRIB2-specific autoreactive clonotypes were highlighted. Patients and controls had similar numbers of sequenced blood memory CD4+ clonotypes, with averages of some 40,000 in patients and 30,000 to 35,000 in controls. Some blood memory CD4+ repertoires from patients and controls contained no sequences matching autoreactive T cell clones. According to the report, autoreactive clonotypes were detected serially in the blood of the same patients and of different patients, but not in healthy controls.

For TCR Vbeta sequencing, memory CD4+ T cells were sorted ex vivo from the peripheral blood of narcolepsy patients and healthy controls. Of note for this clone: What antigen it recognizes has not been identified. Within one base of it there is no much larger clone, and no base qualities were kept.

The library was prepared using the immunoSEQ multiplex PCR assay. TCRdb provides this immuneACCESS table in a form limited to in-frame rearrangements. Some clones are lacking; in checked studies, under half of them reflect an unresolved V gene, and why the rest are absent is not known. This sample comprises roughly 30,000 clones, roughly 80% of them detected only once. 3% to 4% of the sample rests with the top ten. The source of this sequence is a human donor in good health. Sequenced input: memory (CD45RA-) CD4+ T cells from blood. Per the publication, the cell subset or site label means: memory T cells sorted ex vivo from peripheral blood.

This receptor carries the CDR3 CASSPGAIAEAFF. The DNA reads as follows: TGTGCCAGCAGTCCGGGGGCTATCGCTGAAGCTTTCTTT. The rearrangement joined TRBV7-9 to TRBJ1-1; TRBD1 could be the D gene, as 6 bases match. In the germline V gene (reference sequence), CDR1 corresponds to SEHNR and CDR2 to FQNEAQ. Spanning cysteine to phenylalanine, the CDR3 consists of 13 amino acids. The only DNA kept is the CDR3, 39 bases in frame from the first base. Relative to germline, V is 6 bases shorter and J is 6 bases shorter, with 14 bases between their ends. Reference TRBV7-9 and TRBJ1-1 genes cover what lies past the CDR3, so the full variable domain is DTGVSQNPRHKITKRGQNVTFRCDPISEHNRLYWYRQTLGQGPEFLTYFQNEAQLEKSRLLSDRFSAERPKGSFSTLEIQRTEQGDSAMYLCASSPGAIAEAFFGQGTRLTVV.